This T cell receptor beta chain was observed in a study of CXCR3-negative and CXCR3-positive naive CD8 T cells. Findings and caveats of the study: Diversity in memory CD8+ cells fell much lower than the comparably high levels seen in both naive subsets. No difference in surface CD5 was seen between naive subsets, and TCR strength was inferred from TRB CDR3 properties. The TRB CDR3s that CXCR3-positive naive cells carried were more hydrophobic than those of CXCR3-negative naive cells. CXCR3-negative and CXCR3-positive naive cells shared comparable TRBV-TRBJ usage, but memory cells did not.

Naive CD8+ T cells displayed a CD45RO-CCR7+CD27+CD95- phenotype. UMI-labeled 5' RACE TRB cDNA libraries were prepared from the cells. TCRdb reanalyzed the 5' RACE reads and collapses them to one entry per CDR3 protein, without DNA. Its clone listing holds some 54,000 distinct CDR3 sequences. The length of the CDR3 is 13 residues. With respect to this clonotype: Antigen: not known.

The sequence was obtained from a human donor in good health. Some clones in this sample may be carry-over from other donors' samples. V and J are TRBV12-3 or TRBV12-4 and TRBJ2-2. Sequenced: naive CXCR3+ CD8+ T cells from blood. The subset is: CD45RO-CCR7+CD27+CD95- naive CD8+ T cells expressing CXCR3 (TNR3+). This chain's CDR3 is CASSFSPTGELFF.